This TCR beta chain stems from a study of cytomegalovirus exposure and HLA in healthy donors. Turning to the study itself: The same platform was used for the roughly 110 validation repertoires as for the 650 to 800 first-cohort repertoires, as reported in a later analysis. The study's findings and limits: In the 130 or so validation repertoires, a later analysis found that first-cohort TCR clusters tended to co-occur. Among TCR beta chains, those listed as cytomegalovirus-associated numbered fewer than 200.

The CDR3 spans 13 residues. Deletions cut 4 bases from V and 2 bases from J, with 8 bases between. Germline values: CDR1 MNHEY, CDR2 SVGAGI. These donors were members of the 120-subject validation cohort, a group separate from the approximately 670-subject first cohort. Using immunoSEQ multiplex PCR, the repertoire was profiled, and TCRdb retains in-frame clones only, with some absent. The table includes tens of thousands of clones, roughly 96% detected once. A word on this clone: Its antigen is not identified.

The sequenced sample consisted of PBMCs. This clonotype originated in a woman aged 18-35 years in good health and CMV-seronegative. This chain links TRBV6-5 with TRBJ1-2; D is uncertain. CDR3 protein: CASSSPRNYGYTF. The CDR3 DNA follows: TGTGCCAGCAGTTCCCCTCGGAACTATGGCTACACCTTC.